The rows below give T cell receptor beta chains drawn from one sample of a study of cytomegalovirus exposure and HLA in healthy donors. This table comes from immunoSEQ multiplex PCR, and its TCRdb copy is limited to in-frame clones, with some not included. The table shows about 150,000 clones, with around 79% occurring only once. Sequencing was done on a sample of PBMCs. These receptors all come from a human donor in good health. The CDR3 runs from the conserved cysteine through the conserved F or W. A D gene is named only where the DNA matches it firmly.

TRBV7-2	TRBJ2-7	TRBD2	CASSLESGRSYYEQYF
TRBV14	TRBJ2-7	TRBD1	CASSPGTGHYEQYF
TRBV4-2	TRBJ2-3	NA	CASSQERSPVSPDTQYF
TRBV6-5	TRBJ2-7	TRBD1	CASSYSGTGEAYEQYF
TRBV19	NA	NA	CASSLTGSYEQYF
TRBV15	TRBJ1-6	NA	CATRQNSYNSPLHF
TRBV19	TRBJ1-1	NA	CASSIQGSTEAFF
TRBV28	TRBJ1-3	NA	CASSTNESGNTIYF
TRBV7-8	TRBJ1-2	TRBD1	CASSLGWTGSVYGYTF
TRBV19	TRBJ1-1	NA	CASSTTGNTEAFF
TRBV9	TRBJ2-4	TRBD2	CASSSRGEGNIQYF